Listed below are T cell receptor beta chains from one sample, sequenced in a study of identical twins. TCRdb reprocessed the 5' RACE reads via MiXCR and lists one record per CDR3 protein. The sample carries 200,000 to 250,000 distinct CDR3 sequences, 7.5% recorded once. Another study also made use of these data, one on yellow fever vaccine responses in identical twins.

The sample comprised memory (CD45RO+) T cells sorted from blood. The receptors derive from a woman aged 18-29 years in good health. Each CDR3 is given with its conserved first and last residue. The D gene is left open where the match is weak. Expanded clones are given a class, and other clones once, few, many or no size at all.

j_gene	d_gene	abundance	v_gene	len	CDR3nt	CDR3aa
TRBJ2-1	.	few	TRBV19	15	TGTGCCAGTAGTTCCCGACTAGGATCCTACAATGAGCAGTTCTTC	CASSSRLGSYNEQFF
TRBJ2-5	.	many	TRBV2	12	TGTGCCAGCAGCGGAAGAAGGGGGACCCAGTACTTC	CASSGRRGTQYF
TRBJ2-3	.	.	TRBV5-6	17	TGTGCCAGCAGCCCGGGGCTCACGGGGGCTAGCACAGATACGCAGTATTTT	CASSPGLTGASTDTQYF
TRBJ2-2	TRBD2	.	TRBV9	18	TGTGCCAGCAGCGTAGGGTTAGCGGGGTCCCCGAACACCGGGGAGCTGTTTTTT	CASSVGLAGSPNTGELFF
TRBJ2-3	TRBD2	many	TRBV4-3	18	TGCGCCAGCAGCCAATTCCTTTCCCTACGGGAGGGATCAGATACGCAGTATTTT	CASSQFLSLREGSDTQYF
TRBJ2-6	TRBD1	many	TRBV7-9	15	TGTGCCAGCAGCTCAGGGGGCTCTGGGGCCAACGTCCTGACTTTC	CASSSGGSGANVLTF
TRBJ2-3	.	many	TRBV7-2	14	TGTGCCAGCAGCTCAGCCGACTACAGAGATACGCAGTATTTT	CASSSADYRDTQYF
TRBJ1-1	.	many	TRBV28	12	TGTGCCAGCATTAAGACCGAGGGTGAAGCTTTCTTT	CASIKTEGEAFF
TRBJ2-1	TRBD1	many	TRBV13	16	TGTGCCAGCAGCCCAGGGGGCGGTAGCTCCTACAATGAGCAGTTCTTC	CASSPGGGSSYNEQFF
TRBJ1-4	.	.	TRBV28	15	TGTGCCAGCAGGAACCCCGGGGGAAGCAATGAAAAACTGTTTTTT	CASRNPGGSNEKLFF
TRBJ1-1	TRBD1	many	TRBV6-1	14	TGTGCCAGCAGTCATCAGGGGGGGGACACTGAAGCTTTCTTT	CASSHQGGDTEAFF
TRBJ2-2	TRBD1	many	TRBV10-3	16	TGTGCCATCAGTTCGGGACAGGGGACGAACACCGGGGAGCTGTTTTTT	CAISSGQGTNTGELFF
TRBJ2-3	.	few	TRBV5-6	12	TGTGCCAGCAGCTTTAGTCGGGATACGCAGTATTTT	CASSFSRDTQYF
TRBJ1-6	TRBD1	few	TRBV20-1	13	TGCAGTGCTTCCACAGGGGATAATTCACCCCTCCACTTT	CSASTGDNSPLHF
TRBJ2-1	.	many	TRBV6-2/TRBV6-3	14	TGTGCCAGCAGTAGGAAGACTATCGGGGATGAGCAGTTCTTC	CASSRKTIGDEQFF
TRBJ2-1	TRBD1	many	TRBV5-6	16	TGTGCCAGCAGCACCGACAGGGGGGGGACTTACAATGAGCAGTTCTTC	CASSTDRGGTYNEQFF
TRBJ2-7	.	many	TRBV5-1	14	TGCGCCAGCAGTGGGACTTCTAGCTCCTACGAGCAGTACTTC	CASSGTSSSYEQYF
TRBJ2-6	.	.	TRBV6-1	17	TGTGCCAGCCCTGAACGGCAGAACTACTCTGGGGCCAACGTCCTGACTTTC	CASPERQNYSGANVLTF
TRBJ2-5	.	.	TRBV13	14	TGTGCCAGCAGCTTAGAACAGGGCCAAGAGACCCAGTACTTC	CASSLEQGQETQYF
TRBJ2-5	.	many	TRBV14	14	TGTGCCAGCAGCTATACAGGGATACGAGAGACCCAGTACTTC	CASSYTGIRETQYF
TRBJ2-1	TRBD1	few	TRBV12-5	15	TGTGCTAGTGCGCCCGGGACAGGGGAAACCAATGAGCAGTTCTTC	CASAPGTGETNEQFF
TRBJ2-7	.	many	TRBV3-1	14	TGTGCCAGCAGCCCCCGGACAAAATCCTACGAGCAGTACTTC	CASSPRTKSYEQYF
TRBJ2-2	TRBD2	.	TRBV30	15	TGTGCCTGCTTTCAGGCGGGAGGGTCTTCGAGGGAGCTGTTTTTT	CACFQAGGSSRELFF
TRBJ1-3	.	.	TRBV10-3	13	TGTGCCATCAATACTCAGGCTGGAAACACCATATATTTT	CAINTQAGNTIYF
TRBJ2-5	.	.	TRBV2	14	TGTGCCAGCAGCCCCGTAAGGGCCCAAGAGACCCAGTACTTC	CASSPVRAQETQYF
TRBJ1-5	.	few	TRBV28	12	TGTGCCACTCGAGGGGGGTTTCAGCCCCAGCATTTT	CATRGGFQPQHF
TRBJ2-2	TRBD1	many	TRBV3-1	16	TGTGCCAGCAGCCAGAGGACAGGGATTAGCACCGGGGAGCTGTTTTTT	CASSQRTGISTGELFF